A single sample gave rise to the 12 T cell receptor beta chains below, sequenced in a study of T cells in Graves' hyperthyroidism and ophthalmopathy. TCR beta CDR3 region amplification was performed from RNA transcripts. First-round RT-PCR with HTBI primers amplified the TCR CDR3 region. TCRdb re-called the multiplex PCR reads with MiXCR, one entry per CDR3 protein. The table lists about 480,000 distinct CDR3 sequences, approximately 22% of them singletons. Sequenced input: blood. The receptors here all came from an older woman with Graves' ophthalmopathy.

The sample holds a few counts of this clonotype. This chain links TRBV5-1 with TRBJ2-1; a weak D match, TRBD2 (5 bases). The CDR3 covers 11 residues. Germline V CDR1 and CDR2: SGHRS, YFSETQ. The V end lost 2 bases, the J end lost 10 bases, and 7 bases lay between the germline ends. CDR3 DNA: TGCGCCAGCAGCTTTAGGGAGGAGCAGTTCTTC. Protein sequence: CASSFREEQFF.

This clonotype appeared a few times. The chain combines TRBV20-1 with TRBJ1-1; possible D gene TRBD1, 5 bases. Trimming stripped 1 base from V and 3 bases from J, with 9 bases between. CDR3 length: 13 amino acids. Germline V gives CDR1 DFQATT, CDR2 SNEGSKA (reference sequence). CDR3 coding DNA: TGCAGTGCTAGAGGACAGCCGGACACTGAAGCTTTCTTT. This encodes CSARGQPDTEAFF.

This clonotype was observed at least ten times. This chain uses TRBV6-2 or TRBV6-3 with TRBJ2-1, with 9 bases that match TRBD2. Germline trimming cut 5 bases from V and 1 base from J; bases unmatched to any gene: 3. Per the germline V gene, CDR1 is MNHEY and CDR2 is SVGEGT. There are 15 residues in the CDR3. The CDR3 spells CASSILAGSYNEQFF. The CDR3 DNA reads TGTGCCAGCAGTATCCTAGCGGGGTCCTACAATGAGCAGTTCTTC.

The rearrangement uses TRBV6-1 and TRBJ1-5; D not certain. CDR3 length equals 15 residues. Trimming left V 3 bases short and J 0 bases short, with 9 bases between. Per the germline V gene, CDR1 is MNHNS and CDR2 is SASEGT. This chain's CDR3 is CASSDGRNSNQPQHF. The CDR3 DNA is TGTGCCAGCAGTGATGGACGTAATAGCAATCAGCCCCAGCATTTT.

This clonotype was detected many times. This chain connects TRBV28 to TRBJ2-1; D is uncertain. This CDR3 region has 14 residues. The V and J ends lost 7 bases and 7 bases respectively, with 17 bases between them. Per the germline V gene, CDR1 is MDHEN and CDR2 is SYDVKM. The CDR3 protein is CASTPIQSGNEQFF. DNA for the CDR3: TGTGCCAGCACCCCCATACAGTCCGGGAATGAGCAGTTCTTC.

This clonotype has just a few counts. The V gene is TRBV6-1, the J gene TRBJ1-1; D not resolved. The ends were cut back, 2 bases at V and 8 bases at J, with 9 bases in the middle. The germline CDR1 and CDR2 sequences are MNHNS and SASEGT. This CDR3 is 12 amino acids long. As DNA, the CDR3 is TGTGCCAGCAGTGAAATACGGATCGAAGCTTTCTTT. Protein sequence: CASSEIRIEAFF.

This clonotype was detected only a few times. The chain recombines TRBV7-3 with TRBJ1-1, with TRBD1 as a possible D gene (6 bases). V was trimmed by 5 bases and J by 3 bases, leaving 10 bases between them. Germline CDR1 reads SGHTA; CDR2 reads FQGTGA. This CDR3 is 13 amino acids long. CDR3 bases: TGTGCCAGCAGCAAAAGGGGGGACACTGAAGCTTTCTTT. Its translation is CASSKRGDTEAFF.

V usage is TRBV6-2 or TRBV6-3 and J usage is TRBJ2-2; 10 nucleotides align to TRBD2. The CDR3 length is 17 residues. Looked up from germline, CDR1 is MNHEY and CDR2 is SVGEGT. Germline trimming cut 4 bases from V and 1 base from J; bases unmatched to any gene: 6. CDR3 coding DNA: TGTGCCAGCAGTTTCGACGGACTAGCGGTGAACACCGGGGAGCTGTTTTTT. Protein: CASSFDGLAVNTGELFF.

This chain connects TRBV14 to TRBJ1-1, with D hard to call. Germline CDR1 and CDR2: SGHDN and FVKESK. Trimming removed 4 bases from V and 2 bases from J, with 11 bases in between. The CDR3 loop spans 14 amino acids. For the CDR3, the DNA is TGTGCCAGCAGCCCGCGACTCGGTAACACTGAAGCTTTCTTT. Its translation is CASSPRLGNTEAFF.

This chain connects TRBV29-1 to TRBJ2-1, with D unresolved. Between the trimmed V and J ends, which lost 5 bases and 0 bases, there was a span of 5 bases. The CDR3 spans 12 residues. Germline CDR1 and CDR2: SQVTM and ANQGSEA. CDR3 nucleotide sequence: TGCAGCGTTAAGAGCTCCTACAATGAGCAGTTCTTC. Its protein is CSVKSSYNEQFF.

This clonotype showed up just a few times. This rearrangement joins TRBV10-2 to TRBJ2-7; D is uncertain. This CDR3 is built from 14 residues. V was pared by 6 bases and J by 0 bases, with 12 bases between. Germline CDR1 is WSHSY and CDR2 is SAAADI. The CDR3 bases are TGCGCCAGCAGCCTCCCGGCCGGCTCCTACGAGCAGTACTTC. Translating it yields CASSLPAGSYEQYF.

A few counts support this clonotype. This sequence joins TRBV19 and TRBJ2-4; D tentatively reads TRBD1 or TRBD2 (6 bases each). CDR3 length: 14 residues. Germline CDR1 and CDR2: LNHDA and SQIVND (reference sequence). The ends were cut back, 9 bases at V and 9 bases at J, with 21 bases in the middle. The CDR3 DNA is TGTGCCAGCCAAAAGTGGGGGGCCCTCGGCATTCAGTACTTC. This translates into CASQKWGALGIQYF.